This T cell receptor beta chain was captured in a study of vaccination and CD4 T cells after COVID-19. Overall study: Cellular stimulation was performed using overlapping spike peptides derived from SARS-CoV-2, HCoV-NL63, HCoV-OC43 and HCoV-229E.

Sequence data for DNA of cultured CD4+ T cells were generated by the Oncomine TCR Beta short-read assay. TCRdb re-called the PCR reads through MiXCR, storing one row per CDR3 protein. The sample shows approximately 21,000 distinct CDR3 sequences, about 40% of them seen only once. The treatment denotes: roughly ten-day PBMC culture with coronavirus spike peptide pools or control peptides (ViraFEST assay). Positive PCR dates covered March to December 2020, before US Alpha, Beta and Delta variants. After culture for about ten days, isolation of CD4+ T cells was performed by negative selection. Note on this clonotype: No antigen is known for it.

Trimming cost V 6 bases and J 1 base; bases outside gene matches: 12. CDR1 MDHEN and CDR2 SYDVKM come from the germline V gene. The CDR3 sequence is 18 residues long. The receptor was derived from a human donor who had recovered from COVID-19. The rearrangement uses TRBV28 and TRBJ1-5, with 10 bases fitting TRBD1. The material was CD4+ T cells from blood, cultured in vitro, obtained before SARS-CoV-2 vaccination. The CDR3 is CASRPDRGRVGSNQPQHF. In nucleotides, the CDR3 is TGTGCCAGCAGACCCGACAGGGGGCGGGTCGGAAGCAATCAGCCCCAGCATTTT.